This T cell receptor beta chain was found in a study of cytomegalovirus exposure and HLA in healthy donors. About this clone: What it binds is unknown.

The PCR contained 60 Vbeta and 13 Jbeta primers. Data came from immunoSEQ multiplex PCR; TCRdb stores just in-frame clones and leaves some out. The table lists about 85,000 clones, over 70% of them singletons, with about 30% in the top ten. Study outcomes and limitations: Donors belonging to an Asian-associated ancestry cluster reportedly showed fewer N-insertions in productive TCRs than the approximately 700-donor mean, according to what a later analysis found. High sensitivity and specificity were reportedly achieved when the classifier diagnosed cytomegalovirus status.

Sequencing input: PBMCs. This sequence originates from a man in his fifties in good health and CMV-seropositive.

CDR3 DNA: TGTGCCAGCAGCCAACAGGGCCCCGATACGCAGTATTTT. Translating it yields CASSQQGPDTQYF. The chain uses TRBV5-4 and TRBJ2-3; D possibly corresponds to TRBD1 (6 bases). There are 13 residues in the CDR3. Trimming took off 4 bases at V and 6 bases at J, with 12 bases between the two ends. In germline, CDR1 is SGHNT, CDR2 YYREEE (reference sequence).